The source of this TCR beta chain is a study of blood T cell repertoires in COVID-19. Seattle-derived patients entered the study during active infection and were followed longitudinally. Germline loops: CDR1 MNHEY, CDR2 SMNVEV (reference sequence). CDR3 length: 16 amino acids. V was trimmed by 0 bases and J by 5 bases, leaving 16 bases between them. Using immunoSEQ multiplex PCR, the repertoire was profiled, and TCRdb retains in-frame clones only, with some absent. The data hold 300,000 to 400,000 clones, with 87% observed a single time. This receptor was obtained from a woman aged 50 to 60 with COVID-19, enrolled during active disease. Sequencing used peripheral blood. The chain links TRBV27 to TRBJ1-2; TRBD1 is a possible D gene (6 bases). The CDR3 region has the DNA TGTGCCAGCAGTTTATCCCCTTCAGGGGTCGGGTATGGCTACACCTTC. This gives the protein CASSLSPSGVGYGYTF.